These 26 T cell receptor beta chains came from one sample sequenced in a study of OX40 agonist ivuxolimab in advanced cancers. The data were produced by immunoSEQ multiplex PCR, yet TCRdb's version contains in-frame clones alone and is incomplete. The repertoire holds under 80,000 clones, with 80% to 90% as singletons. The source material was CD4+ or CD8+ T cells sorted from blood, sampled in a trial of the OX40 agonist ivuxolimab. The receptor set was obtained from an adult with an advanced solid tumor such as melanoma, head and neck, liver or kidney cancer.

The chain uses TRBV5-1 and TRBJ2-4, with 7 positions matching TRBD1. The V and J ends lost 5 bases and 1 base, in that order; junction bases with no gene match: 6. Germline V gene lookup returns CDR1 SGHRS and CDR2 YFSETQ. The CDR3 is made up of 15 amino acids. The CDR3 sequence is CASRRTGQAKNIQYF. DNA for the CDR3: TGCGCCAGCAGGAGGACGGGACAGGCCAAAAACATTCAGTACTTC.

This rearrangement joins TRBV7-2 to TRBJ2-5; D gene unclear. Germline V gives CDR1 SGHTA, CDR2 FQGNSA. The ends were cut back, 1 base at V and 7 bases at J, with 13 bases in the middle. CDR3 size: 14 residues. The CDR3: CASSLVGRDGTQYF. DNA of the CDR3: TGTGCCAGCAGCTTAGTGGGAAGGGATGGGACCCAGTACTTC.

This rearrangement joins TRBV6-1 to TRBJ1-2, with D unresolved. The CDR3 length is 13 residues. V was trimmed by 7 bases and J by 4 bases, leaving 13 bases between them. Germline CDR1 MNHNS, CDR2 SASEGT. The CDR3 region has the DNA TGTGCCAGCATCCTCCTCCAGCCCTATGGCTACACCTTC. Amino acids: CASILLQPYGYTF.

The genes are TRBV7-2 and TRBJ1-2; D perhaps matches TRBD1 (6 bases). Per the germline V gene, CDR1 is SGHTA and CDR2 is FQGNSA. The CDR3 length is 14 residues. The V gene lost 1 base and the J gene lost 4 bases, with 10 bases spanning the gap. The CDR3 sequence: CASSLDRAGYGYTF. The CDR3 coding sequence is TGTGCCAGCAGCTTAGACAGGGCGGGCTATGGCTACACCTTC.

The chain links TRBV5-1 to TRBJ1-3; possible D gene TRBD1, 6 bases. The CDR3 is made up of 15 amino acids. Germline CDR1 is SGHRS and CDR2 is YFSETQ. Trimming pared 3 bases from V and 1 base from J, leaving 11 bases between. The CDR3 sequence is CASSSSTGSGNTIYF. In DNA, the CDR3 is TGCGCCAGCAGCTCAAGTACAGGGTCTGGAAACACCATATATTTT.

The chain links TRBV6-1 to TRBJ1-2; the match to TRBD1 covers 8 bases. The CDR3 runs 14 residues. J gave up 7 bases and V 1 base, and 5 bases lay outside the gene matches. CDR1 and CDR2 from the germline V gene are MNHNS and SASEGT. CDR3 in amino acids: CASSEVQGAFGYTF. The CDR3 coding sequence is TGTGCCAGCAGTGAAGTGCAGGGGGCATTTGGCTACACCTTC.

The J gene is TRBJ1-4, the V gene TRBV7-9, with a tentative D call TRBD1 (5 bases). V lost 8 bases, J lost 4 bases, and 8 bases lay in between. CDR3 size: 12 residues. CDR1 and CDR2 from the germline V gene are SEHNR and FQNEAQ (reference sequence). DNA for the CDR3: TGTGCCAGCGGGACGGTTAATGAAAAACTGTTTTTT. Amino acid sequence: CASGTVNEKLFF.

In DNA form, the CDR3 reads TGTGCCAGCAGTTACTCGGAGTGGAACGAGCAGTACTTC. It is translated as CASSYSEWNEQYF. The genes are TRBV6-6 and TRBJ2-7; no definite D call. With 0 bases removed from V and 5 bases from J, the gap between germline ends came to 8 bases. Germline V gene sequence: CDR1 MNHNY, CDR2 SVGAGI (reference sequence). This CDR3 is 13 amino acids long.

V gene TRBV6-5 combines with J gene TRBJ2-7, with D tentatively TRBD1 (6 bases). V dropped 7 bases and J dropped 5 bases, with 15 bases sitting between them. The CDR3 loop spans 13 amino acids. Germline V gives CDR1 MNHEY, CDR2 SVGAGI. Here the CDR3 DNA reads TGTGCCAGCAAAGGAACAGGGATCCACGAGCAGTACTTC. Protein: CASKGTGIHEQYF.

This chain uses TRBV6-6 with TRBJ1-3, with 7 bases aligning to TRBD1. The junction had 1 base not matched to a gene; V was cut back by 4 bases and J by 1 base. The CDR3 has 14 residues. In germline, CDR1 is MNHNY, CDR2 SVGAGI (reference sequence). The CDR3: CASSFRGSGNTIYF. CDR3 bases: TGTGCCAGCAGTTTCAGGGGGTCTGGAAACACCATATATTTT.

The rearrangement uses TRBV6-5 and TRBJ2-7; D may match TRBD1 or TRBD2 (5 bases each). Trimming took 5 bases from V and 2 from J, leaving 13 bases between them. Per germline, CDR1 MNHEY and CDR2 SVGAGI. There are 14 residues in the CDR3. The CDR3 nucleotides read TGTGCCAGCAGTCCCGGGGACGGCACCTACGAGCAGTACTTC. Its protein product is CASSPGDGTYEQYF.

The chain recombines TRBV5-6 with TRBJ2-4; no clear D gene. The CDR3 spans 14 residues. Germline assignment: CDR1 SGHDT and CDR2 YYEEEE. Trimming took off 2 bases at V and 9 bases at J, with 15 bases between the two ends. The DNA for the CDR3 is TGTGCCAGCAGCTTTAGTAACTCAGCCGCCATTCAGTACTTC. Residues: CASSFSNSAAIQYF.

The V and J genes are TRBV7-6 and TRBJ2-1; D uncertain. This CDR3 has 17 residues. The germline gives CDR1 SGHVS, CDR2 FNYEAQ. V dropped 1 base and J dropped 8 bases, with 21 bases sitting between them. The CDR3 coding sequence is TGTGCCAGCAGCTTAGGCGGCTCCAGGCCCCTTATTTATGAGCAGTTCTTC. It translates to CASSLGGSRPLIYEQFF. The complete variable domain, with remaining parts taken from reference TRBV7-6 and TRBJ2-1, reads GAGVSQSPRYKVTKRGQDVALRCDPISGHVSLYWYRQALGQGPEFLTYFNYEAQQDKSGLPNDRFSAERPEGSISTLTIQRTEQRDSAMYRCASSLGGSRPLIYEQFFGPGTRLTVL.

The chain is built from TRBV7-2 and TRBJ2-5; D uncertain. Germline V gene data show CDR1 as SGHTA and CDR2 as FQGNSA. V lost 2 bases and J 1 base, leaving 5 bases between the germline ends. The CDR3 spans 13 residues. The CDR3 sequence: CASSLSPQETQYF. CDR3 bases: TGTGCCAGCAGCTTAAGCCCCCAAGAGACCCAGTACTTC.

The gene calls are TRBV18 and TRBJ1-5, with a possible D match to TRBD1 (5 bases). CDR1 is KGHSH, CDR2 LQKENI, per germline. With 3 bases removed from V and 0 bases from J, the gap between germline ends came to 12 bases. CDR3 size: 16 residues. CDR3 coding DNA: TGTGCCAGCTCACCCGGGACTGACGATAGCAATCAGCCCCAGCATTTT. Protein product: CASSPGTDDSNQPQHF.

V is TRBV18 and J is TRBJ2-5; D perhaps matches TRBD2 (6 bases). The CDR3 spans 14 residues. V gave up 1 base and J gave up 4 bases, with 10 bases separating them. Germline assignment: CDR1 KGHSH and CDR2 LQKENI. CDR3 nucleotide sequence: TGTGCCAGCTCACCACGGGACGGGGGAGAGACCCAGTACTTC. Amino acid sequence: CASSPRDGGETQYF.

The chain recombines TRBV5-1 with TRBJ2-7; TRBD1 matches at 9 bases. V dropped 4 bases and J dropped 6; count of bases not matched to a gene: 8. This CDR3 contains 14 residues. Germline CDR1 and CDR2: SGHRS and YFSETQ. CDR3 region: CASSIQGQGREQYF. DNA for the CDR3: TGCGCCAGCAGCATACAAGGACAGGGGCGCGAGCAGTACTTC.

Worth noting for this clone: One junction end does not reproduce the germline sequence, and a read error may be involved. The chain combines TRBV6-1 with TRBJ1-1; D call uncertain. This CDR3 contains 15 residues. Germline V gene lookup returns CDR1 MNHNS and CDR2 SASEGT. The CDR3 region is CASREGGFQNTEAFF. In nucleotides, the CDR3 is TGTGCCAGCAGGGAAGGAGGGTTCCAGAACACTGAAGCTTTCTTT.

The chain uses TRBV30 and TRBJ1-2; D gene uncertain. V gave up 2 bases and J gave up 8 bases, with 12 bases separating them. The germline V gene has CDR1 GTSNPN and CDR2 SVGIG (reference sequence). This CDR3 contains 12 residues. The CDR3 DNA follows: TGTGCCTGGAGTCACCAGCGGTACGGCTACACCTTC. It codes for CAWSHQRYGYTF. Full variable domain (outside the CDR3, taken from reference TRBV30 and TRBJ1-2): SQTIHQWPATLVQPVGSPLSLECTVEGTSNPNLYWYRQAAGRGLQLLFYSVGIGQISSEVPQNLSASRPQDRQFILSSKKLLLSDSGFYLCAWSHQRYGYTFGSGTRLTVV.

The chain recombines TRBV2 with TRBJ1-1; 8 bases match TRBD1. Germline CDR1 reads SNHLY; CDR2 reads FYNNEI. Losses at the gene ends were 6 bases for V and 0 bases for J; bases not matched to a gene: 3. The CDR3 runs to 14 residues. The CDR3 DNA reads TGTGCCAGCAGCCTGACAGGGGTGAACACTGAAGCTTTCTTT. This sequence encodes CASSLTGVNTEAFF. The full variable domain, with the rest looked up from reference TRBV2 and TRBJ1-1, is EPEVTQTPSHQVTQMGQEVILRCVPISNHLYFYWYRQILGQKVEFLVSFYNNEISEKSEIFDDQFSVERPDGSNFTLKIRSTKLEDSAMYFCASSLTGVNTEAFFGQGTRLTVV.

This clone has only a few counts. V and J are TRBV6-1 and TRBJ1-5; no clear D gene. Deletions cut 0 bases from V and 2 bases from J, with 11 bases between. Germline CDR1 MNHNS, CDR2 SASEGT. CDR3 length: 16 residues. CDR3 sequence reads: CASSEARRTGNQPQHF. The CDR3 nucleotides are TGTGCCAGCAGTGAAGCGCGGAGAACAGGCAATCAGCCCCAGCATTTT.

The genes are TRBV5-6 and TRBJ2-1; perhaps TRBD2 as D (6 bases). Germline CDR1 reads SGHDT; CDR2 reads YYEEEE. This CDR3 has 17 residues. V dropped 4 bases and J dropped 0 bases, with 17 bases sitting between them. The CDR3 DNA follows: TGTGCCAGCAGCCCGCTTGGGGGGAGTAGCTCCTACAATGAGCAGTTCTTC. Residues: CASSPLGGSSSYNEQFF.

In DNA, the CDR3 is TGTGCCAGCAGTTACGGACTCCCGAGGGGTACTGAAGCTTTCTTT. It translates to CASSYGLPRGTEAFF. The chain is built from TRBV6-5 and TRBJ1-1, with a tentative D call TRBD1 (5 bases). CDR1 and CDR2 from the germline V gene are MNHEY and SVGAGI. V was cut by 2 bases and J by 5 bases, with 15 bases left in between. The CDR3 length is 15 residues.

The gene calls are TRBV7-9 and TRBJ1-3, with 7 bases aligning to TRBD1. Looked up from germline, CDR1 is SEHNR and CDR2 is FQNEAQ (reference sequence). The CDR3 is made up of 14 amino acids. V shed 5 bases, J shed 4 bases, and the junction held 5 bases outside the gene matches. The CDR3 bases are TGTGCCAGCAGCCCGACAGGGATGGGAAACACCATATATTTT. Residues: CASSPTGMGNTIYF.

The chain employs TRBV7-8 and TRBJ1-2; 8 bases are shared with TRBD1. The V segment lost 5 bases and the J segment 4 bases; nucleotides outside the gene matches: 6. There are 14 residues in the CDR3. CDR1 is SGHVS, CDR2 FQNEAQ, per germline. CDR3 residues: CASSPDRGVYGYTF. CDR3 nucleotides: TGTGCCAGCAGCCCCGACAGGGGCGTCTATGGCTACACCTTC. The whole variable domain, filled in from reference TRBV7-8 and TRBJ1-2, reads GAGVSQSPRYKVAKRGQDVALRCDPISGHVSLFWYQQALGQGPEFLTYFQNEAQLDKSGLPSDRFFAERPEGSVSTLKIQRTQQEDSAVYLCASSPDRGVYGYTFGSGTRLTVV.

CDR3 bases: TGTGCCAGCAGCTTAGCGCCTGGGGGTGGAAACACCATATATTTT. Translating it yields CASSLAPGGGNTIYF. V is TRBV7-9 and J is TRBJ1-3; a possible D gene is TRBD1 (5 bases). Germline CDR1 is SEHNR and CDR2 is FQNEAQ (reference sequence). V lost 0 bases, J lost 3 bases, and 9 bases lay in between. The CDR3 length is 15 residues.